These T cell receptor beta chains were read from a single sample in a study of T cells in Graves' hyperthyroidism and ophthalmopathy. MiXCR, run by TCRdb on the multiplex PCR reads, gives a single entry per CDR3 protein. The sample consists of 490,000 or so distinct CDR3 sequences, 15% to 20% of them appearing once. Material: blood. The receptor set was obtained from a woman in her twenties or thirties with Graves' ophthalmopathy. Both conserved end residues are part of each CDR3. D genes are given only for firm matches. Clone size appears in some rows only: once, few, many, or a class for an expanded clone.

D gene | J gene | clone size | V gene | CDR3 DNA | CDR3 protein
TRBD2 | TRBJ2-2 | - | TRBV4-3 | TGCGCCAGCAGCCACCGGACTAGAGCGAACACCGGGGAGCTGTTTTTT | CASSHRTRANTGELFF
TRBD2 | TRBJ2-1 | many | TRBV5-1 | TGCGCCAGCAGCTTTTCGGGGGAGGGGTACAATGAGCAGTTCTTC | CASSFSGEGYNEQFF
TRBD2 | TRBJ2-3 | - | TRBV3-1 | TGTGCCAGCAGCCAACTAGCGGGGCGAACAGATACGCAGTATTTT | CASSQLAGRTDTQYF
TRBD1 | TRBJ2-3 | few | TRBV12-3/TRBV12-4 | TGTGCCAGCAGGCCGACAGGGGGCATCGCAGATACGCAGTATTTT | CASRPTGGIADTQYF
- | TRBJ2-5 | many | TRBV28 | TGTGCCAGCAGTTCAAGCCTGGAGGGCCAGTACTTC | CASSSSLEGQYF
- | TRBJ1-3 | many | TRBV7-8 | TGTGCCAGCAGCTTAAGGGACATGCCGAACACCATATATTTT | CASSLRDMPNTIYF
- | TRBJ2-5 | few | TRBV28 | TGTGCCAGCAGTGCCATCGGAGGGAGGTACTTC | CASSAIGGRYF
- | TRBJ2-7 | few | TRBV11-2 | TGTGCCAGCAGCTCAGTAGATGGGGGTGCCTACGAGCAGTACTTC | CASSSVDGGAYEQYF
TRBD2 | TRBJ2-2 | - | TRBV7-7 | TGTGCCAGCTCGGGACTAGCGGGGGGGACCGGGGAGCTGTTTTTT | CASSGLAGGTGELFF
TRBD1 | TRBJ2-5 | - | TRBV7-9 | TGTGCCAGCTCACAGGGGGCAGTGGGCCAAGAGACCCAGTACTTC | CASSQGAVGQETQYF
- | TRBJ2-7 | many | TRBV6-1 | TGTGCCAGCAGTTTCATAACAGGACTCCGCGAGCAGTACTTC | CASSFITGLREQYF
TRBD1 | TRBJ2-7 | - | TRBV11-2 | TGTGCCAGCAGCCAAACAGGGGACTACGAGCAGTACTTC | CASSQTGDYEQYF
TRBD1 | TRBJ1-1 | many | TRBV13 | TGTGCCAGCAGCCAACCGGGACAGGGAGAAGCTGAAGCTTTCTTT | CASSQPGQGEAEAFF
TRBD1 | TRBJ2-7 | once | TRBV27 | TGTGCCAGCAGCCCCCAGGGGGTATACGAGCAGTACTTC | CASSPQGVYEQYF
TRBD2 | TRBJ2-1 | - | TRBV30 | TGTGCCTGGACCGCCGGGACTAGCGAAAATGAGCAGTTCTTC | CAWTAGTSENEQFF
TRBD2 | TRBJ2-3 | few | TRBV10-3 | TGTGCCATGCGCTTAGCGGGAGACACAGATACGCAGTATTTT | CAMRLAGDTDTQYF
- | TRBJ1-1 | many | TRBV18 | TGTGCCAGCTCACCCGCTGGGGCGAACACTGAAGCTTTCTTT | CASSPAGANTEAFF
TRBD1 | TRBJ1-1 | many | TRBV7-2 | TGTGCCAGCAGCCGACAGGGGAACACTGAAGCTTTCTTT | CASSRQGNTEAFF
TRBD2 | TRBJ2-5 | - | TRBV4-3 | TGCGCCAGCAGCCAAGATCGAGCGGGAGGGCCGAGATCGGGGGAGACCCAGTACTTC | CASSQDRAGGPRSGETQYF
TRBD2 | TRBJ2-5 | many | TRBV7-2 | TGTGCCAGCAGCTTAATGAGGGCTAGCGGGGGACAAGAGACCCAGTACTTC | CASSLMRASGGQETQYF
- | TRBJ2-7 | many | TRBV30 | TGTGCCTGGAGTTACCCAGACAGGAACTACGAGCAGTACTTC | CAWSYPDRNYEQYF
- | TRBJ2-3 | - | TRBV5-1 | TGCGCCAGCAGCTTGCACGCCACGGGGGTCTTCGATACGCAGTATTTT | CASSLHATGVFDTQYF
TRBD2 | TRBJ2-1 | few | TRBV29-1 | TGCAGCGTCTCACGCGGGGGCAATGAGCAGTTCTTC | CSVSRGGNEQFF
TRBD2 | TRBJ2-1 | - | TRBV25-1 | TGTGCCAGCAGTTATAGCGGGAGTTTTTTTGAGCAGTTCTTC | CASSYSGSFFEQFF
- | TRBJ2-2 | - | TRBV25-1 | TGTGCCAGCAGGACGGCGGGACCCACCGGGGAGCTGTTTTTT | CASRTAGPTGELFF
TRBD2 | TRBJ2-5 | many | TRBV20-1 | TGCAGTGCTAGAGATCCCAGCGGGAGGATGGAGACCCAGTACTTC | CSARDPSGRMETQYF
TRBD2 | TRBJ2-3 | many | TRBV5-1 | TGCGCCAGCAGCCCTTGGACTAGCGGGAGGTCTACAGATACGCAGTATTTT | CASSPWTSGRSTDTQYF
- | TRBJ2-2 | - | TRBV19 | TGTGCCAGTAGTATTCGGCAGCCCCGACGAGCGACCGGGGAGCTGTTTTTT | CASSIRQPRRATGELFF
TRBD1 | TRBJ1-3 | - | TRBV2 | TGTGCCAGCGGGGACAGATACTCTGGAAACACCATATATTTT | CASGDRYSGNTIYF
TRBD2 | TRBJ2-3 | many | TRBV28 | TGTGCCACCCGACTAGCCCCTAGCACAGATACGCAGTATTTT | CATRLAPSTDTQYF
- | TRBJ2-7 | many | TRBV28 | TGTGCCAGCACCCGACACGGAACCTACGAGCAGTACTTC | CASTRHGTYEQYF
- | TRBJ2-7 | few | TRBV20-1 | TGCAGTGCTAGAGATCTGAGACATTTGTCTACCTACGAGCAGTACTTC | CSARDLRHLSTYEQYF
- | TRBJ2-5 | few | TRBV6-2/TRBV6-3 | TGTGCCAGCAGTTACTCGATATTGACAGTTGTTGGAGAGACCCAGTACTTC | CASSYSILTVVGETQYF
- | TRBJ2-3 | many | TRBV7-2 | TGTGCCAGCAGCTTAGCCAGGAGCACAGATACGCAGTATTTT | CASSLARSTDTQYF
- | TRBJ2-5 | few | TRBV5-5 | TGTGCCAGCAGCAAAAACCGAAGATCTACAAGGCGACAAGAGACCCAGTACTTC | CASSKNRRSTRRQETQYF
- | TRBJ2-1 | - | TRBV6-4 | TGTGCCAGCAGTGACTTCTGGGGGCACACCTACAATGAGCAGTTCTTC | CASSDFWGHTYNEQFF
TRBD1 | TRBJ2-2 | - | TRBV7-9 | TGTGCCAGCAGCCCCCCGCCGGGACAGGGGGTCGGGGAGCTGTTTTTT | CASSPPPGQGVGELFF
TRBD2 | TRBJ2-1 | many | TRBV11-2 | TGTGCCAGCAGCCGAACTAGCGGGAGCCCCTGGGATGAGCAGTTCTTC | CASSRTSGSPWDEQFF